This T cell receptor beta chain was identified in a study of blood T cell repertoires in COVID-19. Germline V gene lookup returns CDR1 SEHNR and CDR2 FQNEAQ (reference sequence). Trimming shortened V by 1 base and J by 8 bases, and 15 bases separated the two germline ends. The CDR3 is 15 residues long. Sequencing used immunoSEQ multiplex PCR; TCRdb keeps in-frame clones, though not all of them. There are fewer than 200,000 clones in the sample; about 86% occur only once, and 3.6% lies in the top ten. The receptor was derived from a woman in her 50s in a cohort exposed to, infected with or recovered from COVID-19 (not recorded which). Sequences were obtained from PBMCs or T cells enriched from blood (not recorded which). This chain links TRBV7-9 with TRBJ1-3; D gene uncertain. The DNA for the CDR3 is TGTGCCAGCAGCTTAGGGCTCCGGGTTGGTGACACCATATATTTT. Its translation is CASSLGLRVGDTIYF.